These 7 T cell receptor beta chains came from one sample sequenced in a study of cytomegalovirus exposure and HLA in healthy donors. The PCR contained 60 Vbeta and 13 Jbeta primers. Produced via immunoSEQ multiplex PCR; TCRdb's table is partial and in-frame only. Of just over 200,000 clones in the sample, 82% were seen once. The sample comprised PBMCs. The receptors were sampled from a woman aged 40 to 50 in good health and CMV-seronegative.

The chain joins TRBV6-5 to TRBJ1-5; 8 positions match TRBD1. The CDR3 is made up of 16 amino acids. Per the germline V gene, CDR1 is MNHEY and CDR2 is SVGAGI. V was clipped by 4 bases and J by 2 bases; unmatched bases: 7. CDR3 amino acids: CASSSRGQIGNQPQHF. CDR3 coding DNA: TGTGCCAGCAGTTCCAGGGGGCAGATTGGCAATCAGCCCCAGCATTTT.

The chain is built from TRBV5-8 and TRBJ2-7; D possibly corresponds to TRBD2 (5 bases). Germline V gene data show CDR1 as SGHTS and CDR2 as YDEGEE. This CDR3 spans 17 amino acids. V was cut by 3 bases and J by 2 bases, with 21 bases left in between. The CDR3 bases are TGTGCCAGCAGCTACCGAGCGGCGGAGATCAGGCCCTACGAGCAGTACTTC. This translates into CASSYRAAEIRPYEQYF.

This clone has more than one count but fewer than ten. V and J are TRBV27 and TRBJ1-2; 9 bases agree with TRBD1. Germline loops: CDR1 MNHEY, CDR2 SMNVEV (reference sequence). The V gene end was trimmed by 7 bases and the J gene end by 2 bases; junction bases not matched to a gene: 2. The CDR3 extends over 13 amino acids. CDR3 region: CASKDRGNYGYTF. The CDR3, as DNA: TGTGCCAGCAAGGACAGGGGCAACTATGGCTACACCTTC.

The J gene is TRBJ1-3, the V gene TRBV19; D gene uncertain. Germline V CDR1 and CDR2: LNHDA, SQIVND (reference sequence). The CDR3 is 15 residues long. Between the trimmed V and J ends, which lost 9 bases and 0 bases, there was a span of 15 bases. The CDR3 nucleotides are TGTGCCAGCCAACTAGCGGGGATCTCTGGAAACACCATATATTTT. It encodes CASQLAGISGNTIYF.

The V gene is TRBV5-4, the J gene TRBJ2-2; a weak D match, TRBD1 (6 bases). Trimming removed 4 bases from V and 0 bases from J, with 10 bases in between. Germline values: CDR1 SGHNT, CDR2 YYREEE (reference sequence). The CDR3 is 15 residues long. For the CDR3, the DNA is TGTGCCAGCAGCGAGGACAGATCGAACACCGGGGAGCTGTTTTTT. It is translated as CASSEDRSNTGELFF.

This chain uses TRBV2 with TRBJ1-2; 10 bases are a match to TRBD1. J was trimmed by 4 bases and V by 4 bases; bases with no gene match: 0. In germline, CDR1 is SNHLY, CDR2 FYNNEI. The CDR3 sequence is 13 residues long. CDR3 in DNA: TGTGCCAGCAGTGGGACAGGGGGCTATGGCTACACCTTC. This sequence encodes CASSGTGGYGYTF.

This clone occurred many times. The J gene is TRBJ1-1, the V gene TRBV27; 8 positions match TRBD1. CDR1 is MNHEY and CDR2 is SMNVEV in the germline V gene (reference sequence). The CDR3 has 15 amino acids. V gave up 3 bases and J gave up 0 bases; unmatched junction bases: 3. CDR3 coding DNA: TGTGCCAGCAGTTTCCTGACAGGGGTGAACACTGAAGCTTTCTTT. It specifies CASSFLTGVNTEAFF.